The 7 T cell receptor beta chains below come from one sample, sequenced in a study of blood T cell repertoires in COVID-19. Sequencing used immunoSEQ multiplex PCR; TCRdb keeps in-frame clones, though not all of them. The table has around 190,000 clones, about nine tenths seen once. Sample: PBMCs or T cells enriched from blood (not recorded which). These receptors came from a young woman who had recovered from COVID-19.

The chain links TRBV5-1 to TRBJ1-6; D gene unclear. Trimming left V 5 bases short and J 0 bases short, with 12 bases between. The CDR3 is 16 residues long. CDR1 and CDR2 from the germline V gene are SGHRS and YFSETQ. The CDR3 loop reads CASRPSNSSYNSPLHF. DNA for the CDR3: TGCGCCAGCAGGCCGTCGAATAGCTCCTATAATTCACCCCTCCACTTT.

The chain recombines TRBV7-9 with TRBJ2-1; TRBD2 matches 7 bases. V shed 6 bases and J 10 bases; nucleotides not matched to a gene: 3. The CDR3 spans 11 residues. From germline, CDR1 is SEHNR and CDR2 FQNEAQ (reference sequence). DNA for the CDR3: TGTGCCAGCAGTTCTAGCGGAGAGCAGTTCTTC. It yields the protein CASSSSGEQFF. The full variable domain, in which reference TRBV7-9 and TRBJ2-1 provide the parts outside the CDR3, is DTGVSQNPRHKITKRGQNVTFRCDPISEHNRLYWYRQTLGQGPEFLTYFQNEAQLEKSRLLSDRFSAERPKGSFSTLEIQRTEQGDSAMYLCASSSSGEQFFGPGTRLTVL.

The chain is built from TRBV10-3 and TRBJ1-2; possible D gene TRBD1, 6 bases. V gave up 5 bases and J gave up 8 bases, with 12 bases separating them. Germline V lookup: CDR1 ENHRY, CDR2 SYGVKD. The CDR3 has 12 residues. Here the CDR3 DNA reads TGTGCCATCAGTACAGGGACGGAAGGCTACACCTTC. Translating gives CAISTGTEGYTF.

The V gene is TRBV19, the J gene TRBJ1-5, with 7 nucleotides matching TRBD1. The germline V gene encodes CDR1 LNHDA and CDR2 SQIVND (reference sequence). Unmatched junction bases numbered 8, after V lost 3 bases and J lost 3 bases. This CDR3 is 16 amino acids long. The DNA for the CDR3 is TGTGCCAGTAGTATCATGGGACAGCCAGCCAATCAGCCCCAGCATTTT. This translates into CASSIMGQPANQPQHF.

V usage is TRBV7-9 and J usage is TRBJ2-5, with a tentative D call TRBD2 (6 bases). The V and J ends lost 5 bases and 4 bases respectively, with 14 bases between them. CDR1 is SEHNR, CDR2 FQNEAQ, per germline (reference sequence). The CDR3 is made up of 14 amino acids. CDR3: CASSASGRSETQYF. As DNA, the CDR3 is TGTGCCAGCAGCGCAAGCGGGCGGTCAGAGACCCAGTACTTC.

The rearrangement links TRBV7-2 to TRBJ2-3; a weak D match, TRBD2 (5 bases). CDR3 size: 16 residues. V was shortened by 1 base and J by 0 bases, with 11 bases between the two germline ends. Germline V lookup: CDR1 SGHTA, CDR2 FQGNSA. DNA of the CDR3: TGTGCCAGCAGCTTAGTTTCTAGCCCTAGCACAGATACGCAGTATTTT. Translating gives CASSLVSSPSTDTQYF.

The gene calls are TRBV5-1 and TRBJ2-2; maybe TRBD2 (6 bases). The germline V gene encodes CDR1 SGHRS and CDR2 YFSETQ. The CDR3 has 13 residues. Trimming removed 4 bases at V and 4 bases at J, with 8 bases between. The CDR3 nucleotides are TGCGCCAGCAGCGTCGGGGGCACCGGGGAGCTGTTTTTT. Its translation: CASSVGGTGELFF.